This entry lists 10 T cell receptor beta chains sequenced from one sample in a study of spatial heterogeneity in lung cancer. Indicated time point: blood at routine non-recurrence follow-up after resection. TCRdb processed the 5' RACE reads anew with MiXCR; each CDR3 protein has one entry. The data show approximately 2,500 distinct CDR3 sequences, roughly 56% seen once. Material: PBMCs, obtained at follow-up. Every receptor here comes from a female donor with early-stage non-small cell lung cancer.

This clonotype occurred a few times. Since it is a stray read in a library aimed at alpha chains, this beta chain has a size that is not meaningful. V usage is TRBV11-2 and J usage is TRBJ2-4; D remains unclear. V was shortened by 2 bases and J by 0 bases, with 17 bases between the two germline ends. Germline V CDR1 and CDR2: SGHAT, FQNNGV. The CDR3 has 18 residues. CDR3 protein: CASSLLSNSFLAKNIQYF. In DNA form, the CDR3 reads TGTGCCAGCAGCTTACTTTCGAACTCATTCTTAGCCAAAAACATTCAGTACTTC. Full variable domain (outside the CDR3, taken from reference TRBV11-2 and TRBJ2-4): EAGVAQSPRYKIIEKRQSVAFWCNPISGHATLYWYQQILGQGPKLLIQFQNNGVVDDSQLPKDRFSAERLKGVDSTLKIQPAKLEDSAVYLCASSLLSNSFLAKNIQYFGAGTRLSVL.

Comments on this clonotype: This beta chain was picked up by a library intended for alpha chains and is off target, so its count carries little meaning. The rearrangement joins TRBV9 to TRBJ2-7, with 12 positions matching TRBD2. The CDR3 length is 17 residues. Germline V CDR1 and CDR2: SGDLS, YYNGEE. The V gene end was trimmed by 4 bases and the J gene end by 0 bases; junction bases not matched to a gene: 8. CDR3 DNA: TGTGCCAGCAGCCCTGGACTAGCGGGGCCATTCTCCTACGAGCAGTACGTC. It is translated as CASSPGLAGPFSYEQYV.

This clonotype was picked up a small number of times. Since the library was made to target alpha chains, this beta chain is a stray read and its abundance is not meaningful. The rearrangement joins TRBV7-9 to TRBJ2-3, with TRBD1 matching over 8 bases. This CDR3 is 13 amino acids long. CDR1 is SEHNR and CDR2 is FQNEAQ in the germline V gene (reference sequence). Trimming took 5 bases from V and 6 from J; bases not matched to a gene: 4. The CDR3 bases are TGTGCCAGCAGCCTGACAGGGGCCGATACGCAGTATTTT. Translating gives CASSLTGADTQYF.

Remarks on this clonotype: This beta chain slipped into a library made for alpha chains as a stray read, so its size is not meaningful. CDR3 bases: TGCGCCAGCAGCTTGTACAACGGGAGGGCCCCAGATACGCAGTATTTT. Amino acid sequence: CASSLYNGRAPDTQYF. The chain links TRBV5-1 to TRBJ2-3, with 8 bases aligning to TRBD2. Per germline, CDR1 SGHRS and CDR2 YFSETQ. The J segment lost 4 bases and the V segment lost 1 base, leaving 8 bases of the junction unmatched. CDR3 length: 16 amino acids.

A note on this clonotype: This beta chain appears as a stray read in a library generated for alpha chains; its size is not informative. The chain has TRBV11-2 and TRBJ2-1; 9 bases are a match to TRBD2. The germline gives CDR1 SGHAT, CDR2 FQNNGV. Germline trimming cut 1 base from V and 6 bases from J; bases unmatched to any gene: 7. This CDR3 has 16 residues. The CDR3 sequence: CASSLALGGGANEQFF. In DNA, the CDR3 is TGTGCCAGCAGCTTAGCCCTCGGCGGGGGGGCCAATGAGCAGTTCTTC.

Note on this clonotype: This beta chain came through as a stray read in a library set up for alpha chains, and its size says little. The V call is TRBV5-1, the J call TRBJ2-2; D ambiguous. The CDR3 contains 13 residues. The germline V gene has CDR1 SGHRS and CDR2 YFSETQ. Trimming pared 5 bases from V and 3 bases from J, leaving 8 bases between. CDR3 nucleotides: TGCGCCAGCAGGCGTTCGGACACCGGGGAGCTGTTTTTT. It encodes CASRRSDTGELFF.

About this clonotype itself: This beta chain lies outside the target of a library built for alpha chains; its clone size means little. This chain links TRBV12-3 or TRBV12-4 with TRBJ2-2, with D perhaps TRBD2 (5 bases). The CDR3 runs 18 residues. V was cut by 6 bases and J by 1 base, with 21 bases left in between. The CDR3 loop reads CASSSMDSTAKNTGELFF. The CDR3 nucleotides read TGTGCCAGCAGCTCGATGGACTCGACCGCGAAGAACACCGGGGAGCTGTTTTTT.

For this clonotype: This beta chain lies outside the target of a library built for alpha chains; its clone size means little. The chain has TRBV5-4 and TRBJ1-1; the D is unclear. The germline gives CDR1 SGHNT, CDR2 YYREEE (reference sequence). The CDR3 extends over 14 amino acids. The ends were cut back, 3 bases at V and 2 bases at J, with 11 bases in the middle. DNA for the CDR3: TGTGCCAGCAGCTGGGATGGGGTAAACACTGAAGCTTTCTTT. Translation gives CASSWDGVNTEAFF.

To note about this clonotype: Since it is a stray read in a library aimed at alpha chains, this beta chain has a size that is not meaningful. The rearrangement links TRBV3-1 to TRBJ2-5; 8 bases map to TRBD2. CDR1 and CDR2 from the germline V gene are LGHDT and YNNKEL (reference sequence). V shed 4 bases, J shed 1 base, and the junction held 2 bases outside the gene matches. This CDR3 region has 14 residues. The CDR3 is CASSLAGIQETQYF. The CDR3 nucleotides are TGTGCCAGCAGCCTAGCGGGGATCCAAGAGACCCAGTACTTC.

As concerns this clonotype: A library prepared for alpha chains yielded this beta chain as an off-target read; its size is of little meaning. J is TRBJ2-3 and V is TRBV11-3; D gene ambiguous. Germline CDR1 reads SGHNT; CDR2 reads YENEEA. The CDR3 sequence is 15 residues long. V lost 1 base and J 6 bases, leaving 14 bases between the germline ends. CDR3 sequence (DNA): TGTGCCAGCAGCTTAGGAGGTAACGGAGAGGATACGCAGTATTTT. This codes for CASSLGGNGEDTQYF.